This T cell receptor (beta chain) was recovered during a study of shared clonotypes between healthy human individuals. Data came from immunoSEQ multiplex PCR; TCRdb stores just in-frame clones and leaves some out. The repertoire holds millions of clones, with 85% to 95% as singletons. The germline gives CDR1 SGHVS, CDR2 FQNEAQ. The CDR3 covers 16 residues. Trimming cost V 5 bases and J 7 bases, with 20 bases left between them. Sequenced material: naive CD4+ T cells from PBMCs. Subset in this sample: CD45RA+ positively selected. The chain employs TRBV7-8 and TRBJ1-4, with D possibly TRBD1 on 5 matching bases. The receptor was isolated from a man between 18 and 29 years old in good health. Some clones in this sample may be carry-over from other donors' samples. The CDR3 DNA follows: TGTGCCAGCAGCCCGGTTTGGGGCCCTGGGGCTGAAAAACTGTTTTTT. Amino acid sequence: CASSPVWGPGAEKLFF.